This T cell receptor beta chain was sequenced in a study of blood T cell repertoires in COVID-19 (TCRdb year 2020). Regarding the complete study: Collaborator samples came from the United States, Italy and Spain and covered acute and convalescent phases of COVID-19. The dataset comprised deeply sampled blood TCRbeta repertoires from subjects exposed to, actively infected with, or recovered from COVID-19. The material from the prospective study consisted of cDNA or gDNA derived from T cells, B-cell-depleted T cells, or PBMCs. Where available, HLA class I and class II types were obtained from metadata supplied by the sample provider rather than from assay-based typing. The repertoires were made available in a free public database intended to serve as a resource for research on the immune response to SARS-CoV-2. Samples were obtained from the ongoing ImmuneRACE study (first 160 participants) and from 950 to 1,500 subjects provided by 6 global collaborators. Sample metadata almost always included a de-identified subject ID, COVID-19 status, age in years and sex.

TCRbeta CDR3 regions were amplified from genomic DNA by means of the immunoSEQ Assay, a bias-controlled multiplex PCR. The authors' analysis ran thus. The number of nucleated cells in each sample was estimated from the amplification of reference gene primers within the assay. To quantify the absolute abundance of each unique TCRbeta CDR3 rearrangement, sequence reads were collapsed and filtered. For each sample, productive Simpson clonality was calculated as the square root of Simpson's diversity index over productive rearrangements. Drawn from immuneACCESS, this table holds only the in-frame rearrangements with V and J called that TCRdb kept. Clones are partly lost; checked studies trace under half to an unresolved V gene and leave the rest unexplained. D and trimming were read from the DNA, whereas the V and J calls and clone size are those reported in that table. The sample table lists 250,000 to 350,000 clones, 90% of them with a count of one. The ten largest account for approximately 7.5% of the sample.

Only one count was recorded for this clone. Its antigen is currently not known. Nothing much larger sits one base from this clone, and base qualities are not available. The germline V end is reduced by 6 bases and the J end by 2 bases; junction bases left unmatched: 17. The CDR3 holds 19 amino acids from the cysteine to the phenylalanine. CDR3 DNA is the only sequence kept; it has 57 bases, read in frame from the first base. CDR1 is given as SGHRS and CDR2 as YFSETQ, both from the germline V gene. What the authors observed across the whole study: The amount of clinical and demographic metadata varied by source and participant and was provided uncurated.

At one collaborating source in Seattle, patients were enrolled during active infection and were followed longitudinally through the course of disease. Whole blood was collected in K2EDTA tubes by collaborating institutions according to the institutions' own protocols. For TCRbeta analysis, collaborator samples were shipped as frozen whole blood, as isolated PBMCs, or as DNA extracted from either sample type. This TCR was recovered from a woman younger than 45 with COVID-19, enrolled during active disease. Rearrangement joined TRBV5-1 to TRBJ2-3; 11 central bases correspond to TRBD2. Source material: peripheral blood. The nucleotide sequence reads as follows: TGCGCCAGCACCTTTTTCCCGCCTGGGACTAGCGGAATCACAGATACGCAGTATTTT. The encoded protein is CASTFFPPGTSGITDTQYF.